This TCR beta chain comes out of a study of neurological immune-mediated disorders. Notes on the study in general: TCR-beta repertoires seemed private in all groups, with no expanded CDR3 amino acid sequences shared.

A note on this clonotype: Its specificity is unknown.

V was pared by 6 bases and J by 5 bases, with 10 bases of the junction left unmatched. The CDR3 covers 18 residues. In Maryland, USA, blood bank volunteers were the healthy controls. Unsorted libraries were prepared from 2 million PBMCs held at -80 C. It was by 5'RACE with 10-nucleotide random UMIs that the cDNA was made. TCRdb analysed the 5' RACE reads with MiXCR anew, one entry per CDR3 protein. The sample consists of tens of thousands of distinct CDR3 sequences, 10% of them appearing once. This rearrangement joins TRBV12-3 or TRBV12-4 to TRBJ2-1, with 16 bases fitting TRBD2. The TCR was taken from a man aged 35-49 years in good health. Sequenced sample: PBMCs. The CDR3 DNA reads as TGTGCCAGCAGCACAGGGACTAGCGGGGGGGCCTTGAACAATGAGCAGTTCTTC. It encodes CASSTGTSGGALNNEQFF.